The 19 T cell receptor beta chains presented below share a single source sample, sequenced in a study of T cell responses to AZD1222 COVID-19 vaccine. Clones were sequenced by immunoSEQ multiplex PCR, and TCRdb holds only the in-frame ones, with some missing. The table has about 100,000 clones, around nine tenths seen once. Sample: peripheral blood, taken on day 0 of AZD1222 vaccination. The receptor set was obtained from an adult in good health.

This CDR3 reads CASSSTGVGTGELFF. In DNA, the CDR3 is TGTGCCAGCAGCAGTACAGGGGTTGGCACCGGGGAGCTGTTTTTT. The V and J genes are TRBV11-3 and TRBJ2-2, with 7 positions matching TRBD1. From germline, CDR1 is SGHNT and CDR2 YENEEA. Trimming at V came to 5 bases and at J to 4 bases, leaving 7 bases not matched to a gene. The CDR3 spans 15 residues.

The chain uses TRBV4-1 and TRBJ2-5; TRBD2 is a possible D gene (7 bases). The ends were cut back, 4 bases at V and 4 bases at J, with 19 bases in the middle. The germline V gene encodes CDR1 MGHRA and CDR2 YSYEKL. The CDR3 spans 16 residues. CDR3 nucleotides: TGCGCCAGCAGCCTTCTAGAGGAGGGGGGGCGAGAGACCCAGTACTTC. It encodes CASSLLEEGGRETQYF.

This chain links TRBV13 with TRBJ1-4; D possibly corresponds to TRBD1 (6 bases). Germline loops: CDR1 PRHDT, CDR2 FYEKMQ (reference sequence). V lost 4 bases, J lost 2 bases, and 11 bases lay in between. This CDR3 region has 15 residues. The CDR3 spells CASSYRASTNEKLFF. The DNA of the CDR3 is TGTGCCAGCAGCTACAGGGCCAGTACTAATGAAAAACTGTTTTTT.

The chain combines TRBV7-2 with TRBJ2-7, with 10 nucleotides matching TRBD1. The CDR3 has 15 residues. The V gene's germline CDR1 is SGHTA and CDR2 FQGNSA. J gave up 0 bases and V 1 base, and 0 bases lay outside the gene matches. The CDR3 spells CASSLGTGGSYEQYF. The CDR3 nucleotides read TGTGCCAGCAGCTTAGGGACAGGGGGCTCCTACGAGCAGTACTTC.

The chain joins TRBV15 to TRBJ2-2, with TRBD1 matching over 7 bases. Unmatched junction bases numbered 0, after V lost 8 bases and J lost 0 bases. In germline, CDR1 is LNHNV, CDR2 YYDKDF (reference sequence). This CDR3 contains 13 residues. The CDR3: CATGTANTGELFF. The CDR3 nucleotides are TGTGCCACCGGGACAGCGAACACCGGGGAGCTGTTTTTT.

The V and J genes are TRBV18 and TRBJ1-2, with 7 bases aligning to TRBD1. V lost 1 base and J lost 5; bases outside the gene matches: 10. CDR3 length: 16 residues. CDR1 is KGHSH and CDR2 is LQKENI in the germline V gene. CDR3 sequence (DNA): TGTGCCAGCTCACCACGACAGGGACGTGGGATATATGGCTACACCTTC. As protein: CASSPRQGRGIYGYTF.

The chain uses TRBV5-1 and TRBJ1-1; TRBD1 might be the D (5 bases). Germline V CDR1 and CDR2: SGHRS, YFSETQ. This CDR3 comprises 12 residues. V was trimmed by 3 bases and J by 8 bases, leaving 11 bases between them. CDR3 DNA sequence: TGCGCCAGCAGCTGGGGCGGCCTGGAAGCTTTCTTT. It specifies CASSWGGLEAFF.

This sequence joins TRBV9 and TRBJ2-1; 11 bases align to TRBD2. CDR3 length: 16 amino acids. Looked up from germline, CDR1 is SGDLS and CDR2 is YYNGEE. The junction had 11 bases not matched to a gene; V was cut back by 4 bases and J by 8 bases. Written as DNA, the CDR3 is TGTGCCAGCAGCACGACCGGGACTAGCGGCCTCGATGAGCAGTTCTTC. It translates to CASSTTGTSGLDEQFF.

The J gene is TRBJ1-5, the V gene TRBV3-1 (or the pseudogene TRBV3-2); D remains ambiguous. V was shortened by 1 base and J by 9 bases, with 10 bases between the two germline ends. The CDR3 totals 13 residues. Germline CDR1 is LGHDT and CDR2 is YNNKEL (reference sequence). The CDR3 nucleotides read TGTGCCAGCAGCCAAGTCGATATGGGGCCCCAGCATTTT. Residues: CASSQVDMGPQHF.

This sequence joins TRBV6-6 and TRBJ1-5, with unresolved D. The CDR3 totals 13 residues. V shed 0 bases and J shed 5 bases, with 5 bases lying between them. The germline gives CDR1 MNHNY, CDR2 SVGAGI (reference sequence). The CDR3 sequence: CASSYSRDQPQHF. CDR3 bases: TGTGCCAGCAGTTACTCGAGGGATCAGCCCCAGCATTTT.

V gene TRBV30 combines with J gene TRBJ1-6; D is uncertain. The V gene lost 0 bases and the J gene lost 9 bases, with 15 bases spanning the gap. Germline V gives CDR1 GTSNPN, CDR2 SVGIG (reference sequence). The CDR3 consists of 15 residues. The DNA of the CDR3 is TGTGCCTGGAGTGTGATCCAGGCGGGTAGTTCACCCCTCCACTTT. Translation: CAWSVIQAGSSPLHF.

The V call is TRBV4-2, the J call TRBJ2-3; 12 nucleotides agree with TRBD2. The CDR3 is 16 residues long. Germline trimming cut 5 bases from V and 2 bases from J; bases unmatched to any gene: 5. Germline loops: CDR1 LGHNA, CDR2 YNFKEQ. The CDR3 protein is CASSGRTSGATDTQYF. The DNA for the CDR3 is TGTGCCAGCAGCGGTAGGACTAGCGGGGCCACAGATACGCAGTATTTT.

The V and J genes are TRBV5-1 and TRBJ1-2; D unresolved. Germline V gives CDR1 SGHRS, CDR2 YFSETQ. Trimming removed 0 bases at V and 0 bases at J, with 6 bases between. The CDR3 is made up of 14 amino acids. The DNA of the CDR3 is TGCGCCAGCAGCTTGGGCAACTCTAACTATGGCTACACCTTC. It is translated as CASSLGNSNYGYTF.

The chain is built from TRBV30 and TRBJ2-3; no firm D call. The CDR3 consists of 12 residues. Germline assignment: CDR1 GTSNPN and CDR2 SVGIG (reference sequence). V lost 1 base and J 9 bases, leaving 11 bases between the germline ends. As DNA, the CDR3 is TGTGCCTGGAGTGATTTTTTCCAGACGCAGTATTTT. It is translated as CAWSDFFQTQYF.

The V and J genes are TRBV6-2 or TRBV6-3 and TRBJ1-2; D is unclear. Per germline, CDR1 MNHEY and CDR2 SVGEGT. The CDR3 totals 11 residues. V was trimmed by 6 bases and J by 8 bases, leaving 10 bases between them. CDR3 DNA: TGTGCCAGCAGCACCAGATACGGCTACACCTTC. This encodes CASSTRYGYTF.

The rearrangement links TRBV13 to TRBJ1-1, with D possibly being TRBD1 (5 bases). The CDR3 is made up of 16 amino acids. With 0 bases removed from V and 4 bases from J, the gap between germline ends came to 15 bases. Germline assignment: CDR1 PRHDT and CDR2 FYEKMQ (reference sequence). CDR3 amino acids: CASSLGLGQGPTEAFF. CDR3 bases: TGTGCCAGCAGCTTAGGCCTCGGTCAGGGCCCCACTGAAGCTTTCTTT.

J is TRBJ1-1 and V is TRBV6-5; D gene uncertain. The CDR3 spans 13 residues. V lost 2 bases and J lost 1, with 5 bases in between. The germline CDR1 and CDR2 sequences are MNHEY and SVGAGI. The CDR3 sequence is CASSYGRNTEAFF. The CDR3 DNA follows: TGTGCCAGCAGTTACGGCAGGAACACTGAAGCTTTCTTT.

V gene TRBV7-9 combines with J gene TRBJ1-1; D possibly corresponds to TRBD1 (5 bases). The CDR3 contains 12 residues. The V gene's germline CDR1 is SEHNR and CDR2 FQNEAQ (reference sequence). The V end lost 4 bases, the J end lost 5 bases, and 8 bases lay between the germline ends. CDR3 DNA sequence: TGTGCCAGCAGCTCGAAGGGGACTGAAGCTTTCTTT. This translates into CASSSKGTEAFF.

The genes are TRBV6-5 and TRBJ1-1; D not resolved. Trimming pared 7 bases from V and 1 base from J, leaving 16 bases between. The V gene's germline CDR1 is MNHEY and CDR2 SVGAGI. There are 15 residues in the CDR3. The CDR3 loop reads CASNPASTSNTEAFF. Written as DNA, the CDR3 is TGTGCCAGCAACCCAGCATCTACATCGAACACTGAAGCTTTCTTT.